This T cell receptor beta chain came from a study of cytomegalovirus exposure and HLA in healthy donors. Study-level results: Analyses of presence/absence relied on an assumption of roughly uniform sequencing depth across donors. An analysis that came later showed most CMV-associated TCR beta chains appearing HLA-restricted. V- and J-gene trimming in TCR beta was tied to a missense DCLRE1C variant by an analysis performed later.

V lost 7 bases to trimming and J lost 3 bases, with 16 bases between them. The CDR3 is made up of 15 amino acids. Germline V CDR1 and CDR2: MDHEN, SYDVKM. In the case of this clone: Its cognate antigen is unknown.

The PCR employed 60 Vbeta primers together with 13 Jbeta primers. The table came from immunoSEQ multiplex PCR; TCRdb's copy has only in-frame clones and leaves some out. The table shows around 170,000 clones, with over 70% occurring only once. The rearrangement joins TRBV28 to TRBJ1-3; D not certain. This TCR came from a woman aged 50 to 60 in good health and CMV-seropositive. Sequencing input: PBMCs. The chain's CDR3 is CASNLSGENGNTIYF. CDR3 bases: TGTGCCAGCAACCTAAGCGGGGAAAATGGAAACACCATATATTTT.